This record concerns one T cell receptor (beta chain) sequence. The antigen is undetermined. The germline CDR1 and CDR2 sequences are SGHTA and FQGNSA. J was trimmed by 7 bases and V by 2 bases; bases with no gene match: 10. CDR3 length: 16 amino acids. These data belong to a study of cytomegalovirus exposure and HLA in healthy donors. The study's findings and limits: The majority of CMV-associated TCR beta chains were reported as apparently HLA-restricted in a later analysis.

Vbeta (60) and Jbeta (13) primers were used in the PCR. Profiled with immunoSEQ multiplex PCR; TCRdb holds only in-frame clones, not every one. This sample has approximately 150,000 clones, with over 60% found just once. The sample consisted of PBMCs. The V call is TRBV7-2, the J call TRBJ2-3; 9 bases fit TRBD2. This clonotype was obtained from a woman aged 25 to 39 in good health and CMV-seronegative. As DNA, the CDR3 is TGTGCCAGCAGCTTATCTGAAGTAGCGGGAGTATATACGCAGTATTTT. It specifies CASSLSEVAGVYTQYF.